The entry below gives a single TCR beta chain sequence along with its context. As yet, its antigen is unknown. Trimming took 0 bases from V and 7 from J; bases not matched to a gene: 13. CDR3 length: 17 residues. Germline CDR1 and CDR2: DFQATT and SNEGSKA (reference sequence). The data were obtained in a study of CD8 T cells in ankylosing spondylitis. Generation of TCR beta libraries employed quantitative 5'-RACE incorporating molecular barcodes. One entry per CDR3 protein, called by TCRdb with MiXCR from the 5' RACE reads. The sample carries a few hundred thousand distinct CDR3 sequences, around 22% recorded once. General study points: A TCR beta motif made of fewer than ten highly homologous variants seemed typical of ankylosing spondylitis blood.

Sequenced sample: blood, either unsorted or a sorted T cell fraction (not recorded which). This clonotype originated in a male donor with ankylosing spondylitis. The rearrangement links TRBV20-1 to TRBJ2-1, with 9 bases that match TRBD2. CDR3 DNA: TGCAGTGCTAGAGATGCACTGATAGCGGGAGTAGGAAATGAGCAGTTCTTC. This encodes CSARDALIAGVGNEQFF.